The TCR beta chain described here comes from a study of CD8+CD57+ T cells in acquired aplastic anemia. Study as a whole: The sorted CD4+ and CD8+ cells yielded an average approximately 3 ug of DNA.

This clonotype was detected many times. Profiles of TCR beta VDJ and CDR3 were generated from a genomic DNA template. TCRdb re-analysed the reads in MiXCR, keeping a single row per CDR3 protein. Here the sample spans around 200,000 distinct CDR3 sequences, approximately 48% being singletons. Deletions cut 3 bases from V and 0 bases from J, with 3 bases between. This CDR3 has 14 amino acids. Sequencing involved patients with CD8+CD57+ cell expansion previously shown by flow cytometry. No therapy was given to patients before blood sampling. The sample consisted of sorted CD4+, CD8+, or CD8+CD57+ T cells (not recorded which) from PBMCs. This clonotype was obtained from a human donor with aplastic anemia. V is TRBV12-3 or TRBV12-4 and J is TRBJ1-6; D unclear. CDR3 amino acids: CASSFASYNSPLHF. The CDR3 region has the DNA TGTGCCAGCAGTTTTGCCTCCTATAATTCACCCCTCCACTTT.